The clone carrying this T cell receptor beta chain appeared once. Here immunoSEQ multiplex PCR was the method, and the copy in TCRdb shows in-frame clones only, minus some. The table has 200,000 to 300,000 clones, 80% to 90% seen once. The entry originates in a study of blood T cell repertoires in COVID-19. Study in general: Samples of COVID-19 (acute and convalescent) were obtained from the United States, Italy and Spain.

This CDR3 is built from 14 residues. Germline V lookup: CDR1 SGDLS, CDR2 YYNGEE. Losses at the gene ends were 4 bases for V and 5 bases for J; bases not matched to a gene: 4. Study members were between roughly 18 and 89 years old and lived in over 20 US regions. All exposed participants met a person with COVID-19 within 2 weeks before entering the study. This chain connects TRBV9 to TRBJ1-4, with 8 bases aligning to TRBD1. This clonotype was sampled from a man in his fifties who had been exposed to COVID-19. Sequencing input: PBMCs or T cells enriched from blood (not recorded which). The CDR3 nucleotides are TGTGCCAGCAGCTCGGGACAGGCAAATGAAAAACTGTTTTTT. Translated: CASSSGQANEKLFF.